One sample yielded the 10 T cell receptor beta chains listed below, sequenced in a study of tumor-infiltrating lymphocytes in primary liver carcinoma. Starting material for RNA and DNA co-extraction consisted of about 20-32 mg of unsorted bulk tissue. TCR beta cDNA was prepared out of approximately 470 ng total RNA by means of a constant-region primer. Libraries for TCR beta were built through three nested multiplex PCR rounds, which together made up a slightly modified ARM-PCR procedure. The first two PCR rounds used TRBV1-TRBV30 primers with a Cbeta primer, roughly 10 cycles each. Using its own MiXCR run on the multiplex PCR reads, TCRdb lists one record per CDR3 protein. The sample contains 99,000 or so distinct CDR3 sequences, 55% to 70% of which appear only once. The sequenced material came from liver tumor tissue from sampling region 5. As to subset: tumor region T5, tumor centre. The source is a woman in her fifties or sixties with primary liver carcinoma and hepatitis B virus infection.

The chain combines TRBV5-6 with TRBJ1-2; no clear D. Germline assignment: CDR1 SGHDT and CDR2 YYEEEE. The germline V and J ends were trimmed by 4 bases and 7 bases, with 35 bases remaining between them. This CDR3 has 20 amino acids. The CDR3 is CASSPLVGLGHGEVDAGYTF. DNA of the CDR3: TGTGCCAGCAGCCCGCTGGTGGGCTTGGGTCACGGGGAAGTAGACGCTGGCTACACCTTC.

There are a few counts of this clonotype. A much larger clone differs by one base, so this may be a read error. The chain recombines TRBV7-8 with TRBJ1-4, with TRBD1 identical over 9 bases. The length of the CDR3 is 14 residues. Germline V gene sequence: CDR1 SGHVS, CDR2 FQNEAQ. The V segment lost 1 base and the J segment 10 bases; nucleotides outside the gene matches: 4. The CDR3 nucleotides are TGTGCCAGCAGCTTAGAGACAGGGGGTGGAAAACTGTTTTTT. It specifies CASSLETGGGKLFF.

Ten or more counts support this clonotype. This chain uses TRBV28 with TRBJ1-1; D call uncertain. Deletions cut 5 bases from V and 4 bases from J, with 8 bases between. Germline values: CDR1 MDHEN, CDR2 SYDVKM. The CDR3 has 12 residues. The CDR3 sequence: CASSLGSTEAFF. CDR3 bases: TGTGCCAGCAGTCTCGGGAGCACTGAAGCTTTCTTT.

Note on this clonotype: This may come from a read error, since a much larger clone is one base off. The V and J genes are TRBV9 and TRBJ2-3; unclear D gene. V was cut by 1 base and J by 0 bases, with 9 bases left in between. The germline CDR1 and CDR2 sequences are SGDLS and YYNGEE. The CDR3 runs 15 residues. In DNA, the CDR3 is TGTGCCAGCAGCGTAACGGCGGAGAGCACAGATACGCAGTATTTT. Translated: CASSVTAESTDTQYF.

The CDR3 protein is CASSSRTGSNHDYTF. The CDR3 DNA follows: TGTGCCAGCAGTTCGCGGACAGGGTCTAACCATGACTACACCTTC. This sequence joins TRBV6-6 and TRBJ1-2; 8 bases are a match to TRBD1. With V trimmed by 4 bases and J by 10 bases, 14 bases remained unmatched. The CDR3 is 15 amino acids. The germline gives CDR1 MNHNY, CDR2 SVGAGI (reference sequence).

On this clonotype itself: A read error may account for a junction end that differs from germline. The chain is built from TRBV5-6 and TRBJ2-3; D might be TRBD2 (5 bases). CDR3 length equals 16 residues. Germline lookup yields CDR1 SGHDT and CDR2 YYEEEE. This CDR3 reads CASSLLGTSSTDTHYF. The CDR3 DNA is TGTGCCAGCAGCTTGTTAGGCACCTCTAGCACTGATACGCACTATTTT.

Comments on this clonotype: This clone may be a read error of a much larger clone one base away. J is TRBJ2-2 and V is TRBV28; D gene ambiguous. The germline V gene has CDR1 MDHEN and CDR2 SYDVKM. The CDR3 contains 14 residues. CDR3 DNA sequence: TGTACCAGCAGCCAGAGGAGAGACACCGGGGAGCTGTTTTTT. Its protein product is CTSSQRRDTGELFF.

V and J are TRBV4-1 and TRBJ2-5, with D unclear. CDR1 MGHRA and CDR2 YSYEKL come from the germline V gene. The CDR3 sequence is 15 residues long. V was trimmed by 1 base and J by 4 bases, leaving 13 bases between them. CDR3: CASSQGLRPAETQYF. DNA for the CDR3: TGCGCCAGCAGCCAAGGACTCCGGCCCGCAGAGACCCAGTACTTC.

This clonotype was recorded many times. V and J are TRBV12-5 and TRBJ2-1; 14 bases align to TRBD2. This CDR3 region has 15 residues. With 5 bases clipped from V and 9 bases from J, the junction kept 6 bases outside the gene matches. Germline CDR1 reads LGHNT; CDR2 reads FRNRAP. CDR3 in amino acids: CASGPGTSGSIEQFF. The CDR3 DNA reads TGTGCTAGTGGTCCCGGGACTAGCGGGAGTATTGAGCAGTTCTTC.

This clonotype is labeled large. The V call is TRBV11-2, the J call TRBJ2-1; possible D gene TRBD2, 5 bases. CDR3 size: 16 residues. V lost 5 bases, J lost 6 bases, and 20 bases lay in between. Germline V gives CDR1 SGHAT, CDR2 FQNNGV. CDR3 in DNA: TGTGCCAGCAGCCGACTAAACCCCGAGGTTGCCAATGAGCAGTTCTTC. It codes for CASSRLNPEVANEQFF.